This T cell receptor (beta chain) was found in a study of CD8+ T cells in alopecia areata. Across the study: The authors scored treated patients' severity by affected scalp percentage.

Treatment meaning: oral pan-JAK inhibitor, 5-10 mg twice daily. V was trimmed by 5 bases and J by 4 bases, leaving 14 bases between them. This CDR3 is built from 14 residues. Germline V gives CDR1 SGHAT, CDR2 FQNNGV. Following extraction, RNA underwent reverse transcription to cDNA, which served as the sequencing template. The assay was immunoSEQ multiplex PCR, and TCRdb's table has in-frame clones only and misses some. Of some 190,000 clones in the sample, about three fifths are singletons; the top ten hold approximately 1.2%. The TCR sequence derives from a human donor with alopecia areata. The sample consisted of CD4+ T cells sorted from blood, taken between weeks 47 and 50, from a patient treated with tofacitinib. The gene calls are TRBV11-2 and TRBJ1-2; no clear D gene. The DNA for the CDR3 is TGTGCCAGCAGCCAGACCGGCGGTGCCTATGGCTACACCTTC. As protein: CASSQTGGAYGYTF.